This T cell receptor (beta chain) was recovered during a study of blood T cell repertoires in COVID-19. The CDR3 extends over 13 amino acids. V was clipped by 1 base and J by 5 bases, with 8 bases between them. CDR1 is MGHRA, CDR2 YSYEKL, per germline. Measured with immunoSEQ multiplex PCR; TCRdb has only the in-frame clones, and not every one. The sample yields over 350,000 clones, approximately 87% seen once. Sequencing input: PBMCs or T cells enriched from blood (not recorded which). The source is a woman in her forties or fifties who had recovered from COVID-19. This chain links TRBV4-1 with TRBJ1-1; D is undetermined. The CDR3 DNA is TGCGCCAGCAGCCAAGCGACCGGGACTGAAGCTTTCTTT. Protein sequence: CASSQATGTEAFF.